This T cell receptor beta chain was recovered during a study of T-cell memory formation after mild COVID-19. This CDR3 is 15 amino acids long. Looked up from germline, CDR1 is DFQATT and CDR2 is SNEGSKA (reference sequence). Losses at the gene ends were 4 bases for V and 7 bases for J; bases not matched to a gene: 9. TCRdb re-called the 5' RACE reads with MiXCR, one entry per CDR3 protein. The table shows roughly 380,000 distinct CDR3 sequences, with around 28% occurring only once. This chain connects TRBV20-1 to TRBJ2-2; 10 bases are shared with TRBD2. The sequence was collected from an adult woman who had mild COVID-19 (a few samples of this study predate the infection). Cell type and time point are not known. Sequenced input: PBMCs or a T cell subset sorted from them (not recorded which). CDR3 sequence: CSAMSGGAEVGELFF. DNA for the CDR3: TGCAGTGCTATGAGCGGGGGGGCCGAGGTCGGGGAGCTGTTTTTT.